A selection of T cell receptor beta chains follows, all from one sample in a study of post-analysis software for immune sequencing data. TCRdb ran MiXCR on the PCR reads and lists one entry per CDR3 protein. The sample records some 450,000 distinct CDR3 sequences, roughly 45% being singletons. The sequenced sample consisted of blood. These TCRs come from a girl aged 5 to 17 with multiple sclerosis. Each CDR3 is given with its conserved first and last residue. D genes are given only for firm matches. Size is stated for part of the rows, as once, few or many counts, or as a class when the clone is expanded.

V	size	J	D	CDR3	DNA
TRBV12-3/TRBV12-4	few	TRBJ1-1	.	CASSLATASLEAFF	TGTGCCAGCAGTTTAGCGACAGCCTCCCTCGAAGCTTTCTTT
TRBV7-2	.	TRBJ2-1	.	CASSLEGEVYNEQFF	TGTGCCAGCAGCTTAGAAGGGGAAGTCTACAATGAGCAGTTCTTC
TRBV4-1	few	TRBJ2-5	.	CASSQDVPGAYQETQYF	TGCGCCAGCAGCCAAGATGTGCCAGGGGCCTACCAAGAGACCCAGTACTTC
TRBV7-3	.	TRBJ2-1	.	CASSLGFQSYNEQFF	TGTGCCAGCAGCTTAGGCTTTCAGTCCTACAATGAGCAGTTCTTC
TRBV10-2	few	TRBJ2-5	.	CASSEGVGQETQYF	TGCGCCAGCAGTGAAGGGGTAGGACAAGAGACCCAGTACTTC
TRBV3-1	.	TRBJ2-5	.	CASSQASRGETQYF	TGTGCCAGCAGCCAGGCCAGCCGGGGCGAGACCCAGTACTTC
TRBV7-8	many	TRBJ2-7	.	CASSPTSGPYEQYF	TGTGCCAGCAGCCCCACTTCGGGCCCCTACGAGCAGTACTTC
TRBV27	.	TRBJ2-1	.	CASSRGDNYNEQFF	TGTGCCAGCAGTCGGGGCGACAACTACAATGAGCAGTTCTTC
TRBV5-6	.	TRBJ1-1	.	CASSLGGSWRRLVTEAFF	TGTGCCAGCAGCTTGGGGGGGAGCTGGAGAAGGCTTGTAACTGAAGCTTTCTTT
TRBV11-2	once	TRBJ1-1	.	CASSTEGPGAFF	TGTGCCAGCAGCACCGAAGGTCCGGGAGCTTTCTTT
TRBV28	few	TRBJ2-7	.	CASSLVRGGIYEQYF	TGTGCCAGCAGTTTAGTCAGGGGGGGAATCTACGAGCAGTACTTC
TRBV20-1	.	TRBJ1-6	.	CSARGTDRLRSPLHF	TGCAGTGCTAGAGGAACGGACAGACTCAGGTCACCCCTCCACTTT
TRBV20-1	.	TRBJ2-1	.	CSASPQAYNYNEQFF	TGCAGTGCTAGCCCACAGGCGTATAACTACAATGAGCAGTTCTTC
TRBV5-1	.	TRBJ2-3	TRBD1	CASSLSGTDTRYF	TGCGCCAGCAGCTTGTCAGGGACAGATACGCGGTATTTT
TRBV10-2	.	TRBJ2-3	TRBD2	CASSRGLAGGRTDTQYF	TGCGCCAGCAGCCGCGGTTTAGCGGGAGGGAGGACAGATACGCAGTATTTT
TRBV6-2/TRBV6-3	.	TRBJ1-2	.	CASSYSLRDNYGYTF	TGTGCCAGCAGTTACTCGCTCAGAGATAACTATGGCTACACCTTC
TRBV6-2/TRBV6-3	few	TRBJ2-3	.	CASSYPDTQYF	TGTGCCAGCAGTTACCCAGATACGCAGTATTTT
TRBV20-1	few	TRBJ2-5	.	CSATRSGFQETQYF	TGCAGTGCCACACGATCCGGTTTCCAAGAGACCCAGTACTTC
TRBV20-1	few	TRBJ2-1	TRBD2	CSARDKEREWSYNEQFF	TGCAGTGCTAGAGATAAAGAGCGGGAGTGGTCCTACAATGAGCAGTTCTTC
TRBV27	.	TRBJ1-1	.	CASSVLADYLNTEAFF	TGTGCCAGCAGTGTTTTGGCGGATTATTTGAACACTGAAGCTTTCTTT
TRBV12-3/TRBV12-4	once	TRBJ2-3	TRBD2	CASSLRRLVAGARTDTQYF	TGTGCCAGCAGTTTACGTCGGTTGGTAGCGGGAGCCCGCACAGATACGCAGTATTTT
TRBV5-1	few	TRBJ2-7	.	CASSLAMGRYEQYF	TGCGCCAGCAGCTTGGCTATGGGAAGGTACGAGCAGTACTTC
TRBV28	once	TRBJ2-1	.	CASSSSLDEQFF	TGTGCCAGCAGTTCCTCCCTTGATGAGCAGTTCTTC
TRBV10-3	.	TRBJ2-5	.	CAISDGGRETQYF	TGTGCCATCAGTGATGGGGGAAGGGAGACCCAGTACTTC
TRBV7-9	few	TRBJ2-4	.	CASSLVGKNIQYF	TGTGCCAGCAGCCTTGTCGGCAAAAACATTCAGTACTTC
TRBV20-1	few	TRBJ2-7	.	CSARNPRVDEQYF	TGCAGTGCTAGGAACCCACGGGTAGACGAGCAGTACTTC
TRBV6-6	few	TRBJ2-5	.	CASSYSVLYQETQYF	TGTGCCAGCAGTTACTCGGTTTTGTACCAAGAGACCCAGTACTTC
TRBV3-1	.	TRBJ2-3	.	CASSPPNLRTTQRGNTQYF	TGTGCCAGCAGCCCCCCTAACCTCCGGACCACCCAAAGGGGGAATACGCAGTATTTT
TRBV7-9	.	TRBJ1-2	.	CASSPGGKKSYGYTF	TGTGCCAGCAGCCCCGGGGGGAAAAAGTCCTATGGCTACACCTTC
TRBV20-1	.	TRBJ2-5	.	CSARAPMETQETQYF	TGCAGTGCTAGAGCACCAATGGAAACCCAAGAGACCCAGTACTTC
TRBV4-1	many	TRBJ2-5	TRBD2	CAIKKGLLVVETQYF	TGCGCCATTAAAAAGGGACTACTGGTCGTTGAGACCCAGTACTTC